This T cell receptor beta chain derives from a study of blood T cells in healthy people across ages. Each donor's blood draw was 7.5 to 10 milliliters of peripheral blood. Germline CDR1 SGHAT, CDR2 FQNNGV. The CDR3 covers 14 residues. The V and J ends lost 4 bases and 10 bases respectively, with 17 bases between them. A second PCR of roughly 7 to 11 cycles used a sample-barcoded 5' primer and a J-beta primer mix. TCRdb reanalysed the 5' RACE reads using MiXCR and keeps one entry per CDR3 protein. This sample carries over a million distinct CDR3 sequences, under 55% of them seen once, and the ten largest clones take approximately 20%.

This receptor was identified in a woman aged 55-70 years in good health. The chain combines TRBV11-2 with TRBJ2-1; maybe TRBD2 (5 bases). The material sequenced was blood. CDR3 sequence reads: CASSSRTSSEEQFF. Written as DNA, the CDR3 is TGTGCCAGCAGCTCCCGGACTTCATCAGAAGAGCAGTTCTTC.